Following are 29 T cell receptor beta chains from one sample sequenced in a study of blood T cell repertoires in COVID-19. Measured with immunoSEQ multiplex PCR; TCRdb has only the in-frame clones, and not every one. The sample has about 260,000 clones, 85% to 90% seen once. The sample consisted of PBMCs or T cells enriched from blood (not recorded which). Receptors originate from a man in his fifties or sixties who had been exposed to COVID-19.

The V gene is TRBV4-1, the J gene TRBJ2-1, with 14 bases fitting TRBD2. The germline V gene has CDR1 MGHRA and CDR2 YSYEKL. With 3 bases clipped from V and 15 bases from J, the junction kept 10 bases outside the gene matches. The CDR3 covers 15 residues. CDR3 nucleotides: TGCGCCAGCAGCCAGGCCGGGACTAGCGGGAGATTATGGTTCTTC. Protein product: CASSQAGTSGRLWFF.

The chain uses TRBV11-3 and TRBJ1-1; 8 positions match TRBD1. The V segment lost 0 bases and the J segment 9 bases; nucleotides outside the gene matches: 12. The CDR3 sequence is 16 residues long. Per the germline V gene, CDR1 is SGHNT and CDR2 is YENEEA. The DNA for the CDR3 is TGTGCCAGCAGCTTAGATCTAGGGCAGGGGGCAATTCAAGCTTTCTTT. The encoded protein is CASSLDLGQGAIQAFF.

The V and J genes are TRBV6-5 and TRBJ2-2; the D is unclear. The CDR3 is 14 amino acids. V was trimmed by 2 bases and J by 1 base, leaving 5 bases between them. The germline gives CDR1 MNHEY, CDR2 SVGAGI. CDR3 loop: CASSYPENTGELFF. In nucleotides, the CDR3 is TGTGCCAGCAGTTACCCAGAGAACACCGGGGAGCTGTTTTTT.

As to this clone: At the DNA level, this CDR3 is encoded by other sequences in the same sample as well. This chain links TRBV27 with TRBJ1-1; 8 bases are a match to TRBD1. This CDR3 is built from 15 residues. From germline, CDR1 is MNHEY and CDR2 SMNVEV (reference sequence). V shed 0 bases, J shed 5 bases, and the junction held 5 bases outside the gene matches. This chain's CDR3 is CASSLSTGGNTEAFF. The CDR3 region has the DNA TGTGCCAGCAGTTTATCTACAGGGGGTAATACTGAAGCTTTCTTT.

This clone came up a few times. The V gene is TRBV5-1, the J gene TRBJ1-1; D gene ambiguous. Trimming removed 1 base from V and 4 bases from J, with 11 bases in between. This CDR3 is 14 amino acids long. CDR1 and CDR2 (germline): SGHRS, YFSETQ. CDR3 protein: CASSLFQRSTEAFF. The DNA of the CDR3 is TGCGCCAGCAGCTTGTTTCAGCGGAGCACTGAAGCTTTCTTT.

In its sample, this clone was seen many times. CDR3 nucleotides: TGCGCCAGCAGCCAAGGAGAGTTGGCAGGTAGTACAGATACGCAGTATTTT. Its protein product is CASSQGELAGSTDTQYF. The chain links TRBV4-1 to TRBJ2-3; no clear D. Germline CDR1 is MGHRA and CDR2 is YSYEKL. The CDR3 totals 17 residues. V lost 1 base and J lost 3, with 17 bases in between.

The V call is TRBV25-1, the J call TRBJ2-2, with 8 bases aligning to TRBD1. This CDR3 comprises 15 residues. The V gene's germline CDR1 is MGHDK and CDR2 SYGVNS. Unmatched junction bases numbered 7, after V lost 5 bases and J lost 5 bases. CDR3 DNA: TGTGCCAGCAGTCTTCACCAGGGGGCAACCGGGGAGCTGTTTTTT. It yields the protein CASSLHQGATGELFF.

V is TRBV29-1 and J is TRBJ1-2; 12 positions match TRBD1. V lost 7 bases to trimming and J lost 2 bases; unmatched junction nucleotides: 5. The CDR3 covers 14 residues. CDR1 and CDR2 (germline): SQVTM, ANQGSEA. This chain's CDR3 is CSGGGTGGNYGYTF. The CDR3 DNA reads TGCAGCGGTGGCGGGACAGGGGGCAACTATGGCTACACCTTC.

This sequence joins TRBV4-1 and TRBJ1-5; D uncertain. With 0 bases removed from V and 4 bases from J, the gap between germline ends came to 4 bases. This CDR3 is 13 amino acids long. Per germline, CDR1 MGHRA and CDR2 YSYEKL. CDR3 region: CASSQDPNQPQHF. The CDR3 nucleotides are TGCGCCAGCAGCCAAGATCCGAATCAGCCCCAGCATTTT.

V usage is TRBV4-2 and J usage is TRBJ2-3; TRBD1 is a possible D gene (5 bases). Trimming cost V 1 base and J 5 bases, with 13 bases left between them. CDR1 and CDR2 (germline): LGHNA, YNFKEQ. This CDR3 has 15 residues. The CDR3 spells CASSQGNVGVDTQYF. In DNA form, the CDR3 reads TGTGCCAGCAGCCAAGGAAACGTAGGGGTAGATACGCAGTATTTT.

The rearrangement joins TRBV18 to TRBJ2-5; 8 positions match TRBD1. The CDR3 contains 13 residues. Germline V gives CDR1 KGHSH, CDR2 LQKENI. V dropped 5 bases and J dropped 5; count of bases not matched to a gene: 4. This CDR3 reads CASSADRAETQYF. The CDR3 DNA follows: TGTGCCAGCTCAGCGGACAGGGCTGAGACCCAGTACTTC.

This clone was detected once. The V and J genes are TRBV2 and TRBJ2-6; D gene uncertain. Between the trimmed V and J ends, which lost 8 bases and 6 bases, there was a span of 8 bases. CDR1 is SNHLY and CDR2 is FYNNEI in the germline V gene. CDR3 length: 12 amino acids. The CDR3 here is CASSYKANVLTF. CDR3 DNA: TGTGCCAGCTCCTATAAGGCCAACGTCCTGACTTTC.

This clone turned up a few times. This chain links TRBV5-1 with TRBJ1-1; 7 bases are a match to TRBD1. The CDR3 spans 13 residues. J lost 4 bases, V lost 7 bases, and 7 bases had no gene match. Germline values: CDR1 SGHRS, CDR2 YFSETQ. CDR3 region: CASDVGGGTEAFF. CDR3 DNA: TGCGCCAGCGACGTAGGGGGCGGCACTGAAGCTTTCTTT.

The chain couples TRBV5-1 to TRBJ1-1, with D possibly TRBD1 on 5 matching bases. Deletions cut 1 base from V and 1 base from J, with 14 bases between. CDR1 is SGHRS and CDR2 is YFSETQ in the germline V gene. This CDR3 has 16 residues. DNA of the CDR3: TGCGCCAGCAGCTTGACAGGAATATCAGGGAACACTGAAGCTTTCTTT. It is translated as CASSLTGISGNTEAFF.

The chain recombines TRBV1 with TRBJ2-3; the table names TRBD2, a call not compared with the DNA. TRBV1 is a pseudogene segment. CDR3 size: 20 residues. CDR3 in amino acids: CTSSPPGTSGRQGCTDTQYF. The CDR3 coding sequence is TGCACCAGCAGCCCCCCCGGGACTAGCGGGAGGCAAGGATGCACAGATACGCAGTATTTT.

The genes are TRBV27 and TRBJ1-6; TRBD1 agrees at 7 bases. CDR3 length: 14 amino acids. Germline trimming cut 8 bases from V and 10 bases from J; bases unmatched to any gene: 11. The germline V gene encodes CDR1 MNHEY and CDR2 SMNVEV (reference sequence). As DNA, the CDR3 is TGTGCCAGCGGTTCTCACAGGGGTGGATCACCCCTCCACTTT. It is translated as CASGSHRGGSPLHF.

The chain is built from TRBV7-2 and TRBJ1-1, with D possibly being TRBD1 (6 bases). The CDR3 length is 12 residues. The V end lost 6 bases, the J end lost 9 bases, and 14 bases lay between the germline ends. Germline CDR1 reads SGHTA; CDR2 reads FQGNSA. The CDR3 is CASSRNREKAFF. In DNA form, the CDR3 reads TGTGCCAGCAGTCGGAACAGGGAAAAAGCTTTCTTT.

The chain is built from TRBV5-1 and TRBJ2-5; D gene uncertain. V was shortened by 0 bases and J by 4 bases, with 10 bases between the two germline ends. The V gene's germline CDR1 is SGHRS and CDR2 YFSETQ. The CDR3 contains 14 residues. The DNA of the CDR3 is TGCGCCAGCAGCTTGGATGTGGCTCCAGAGACCCAGTACTTC. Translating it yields CASSLDVAPETQYF.

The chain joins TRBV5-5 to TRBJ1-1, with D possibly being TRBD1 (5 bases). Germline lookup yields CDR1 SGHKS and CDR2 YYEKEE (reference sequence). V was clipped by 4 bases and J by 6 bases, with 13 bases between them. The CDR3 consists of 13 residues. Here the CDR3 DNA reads TGTGCCAGCAGCGGCAGGGCTACAGCTGAAGCTTTCTTT. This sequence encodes CASSGRATAEAFF.

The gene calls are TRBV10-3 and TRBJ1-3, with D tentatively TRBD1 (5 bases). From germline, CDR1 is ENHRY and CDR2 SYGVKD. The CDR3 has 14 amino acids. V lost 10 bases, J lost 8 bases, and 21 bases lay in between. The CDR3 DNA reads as TGTGCCACCACTCGAGAAGGATCGGGGGACACCATATATTTT. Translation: CATTREGSGDTIYF.

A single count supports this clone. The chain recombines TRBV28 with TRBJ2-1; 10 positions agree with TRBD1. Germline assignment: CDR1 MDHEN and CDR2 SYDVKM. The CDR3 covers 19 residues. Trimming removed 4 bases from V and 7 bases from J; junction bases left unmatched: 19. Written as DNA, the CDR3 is TGTGCCAGCAGTTGGGGGAACGGGGACAGGGGAAGGGGTATAAATGAGCAGTTCTTC. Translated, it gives CASSWGNGDRGRGINEQFF.

CDR3 DNA sequence: TGTGCCAGCAGTTTGATCGCCGGGTCCTATGGCTACACCTTC. It encodes CASSLIAGSYGYTF. The chain recombines TRBV27 with TRBJ1-2; D ambiguous. Germline assignment: CDR1 MNHEY and CDR2 SMNVEV (reference sequence). Trimming pared 3 bases from V and 4 bases from J, leaving 12 bases between. This CDR3 contains 14 residues.

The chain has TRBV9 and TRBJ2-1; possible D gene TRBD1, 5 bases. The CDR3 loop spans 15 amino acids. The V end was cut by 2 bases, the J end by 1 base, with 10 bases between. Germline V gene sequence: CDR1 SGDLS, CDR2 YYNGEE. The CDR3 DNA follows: TGTGCCAGCAGCGTTCAGGGTCTATCCTACAATGAGCAGTTCTTC. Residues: CASSVQGLSYNEQFF.

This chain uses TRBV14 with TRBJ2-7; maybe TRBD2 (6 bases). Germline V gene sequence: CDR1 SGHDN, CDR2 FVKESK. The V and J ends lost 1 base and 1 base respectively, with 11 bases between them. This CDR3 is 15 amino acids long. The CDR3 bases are TGTGCCAGCAGCCAAGGAAGGGCGGGGTCCTACGAGCAGTACTTC. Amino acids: CASSQGRAGSYEQYF. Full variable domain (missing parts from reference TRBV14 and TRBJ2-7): EAGVTQFPSHSVIEKGQTVTLRCDPISGHDNLYWYRRVMGKEIKFLLHFVKESKQDESGMPNNRFLAERTGGTYSTLKVQPAELEDSGVYFCASSQGRAGSYEQYFGPGTRLTVT.

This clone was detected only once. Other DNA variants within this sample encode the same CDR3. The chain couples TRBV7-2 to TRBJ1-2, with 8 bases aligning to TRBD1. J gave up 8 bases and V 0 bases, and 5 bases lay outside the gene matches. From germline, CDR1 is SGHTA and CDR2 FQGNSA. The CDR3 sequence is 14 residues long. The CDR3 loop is CASSLAGQGLGYTF. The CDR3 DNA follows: TGTGCCAGCAGCTTAGCCGGACAGGGTCTAGGCTACACCTTC.

CDR3: CASSPSAGTTYNEQFF. CDR3 DNA sequence: TGCGCCAGCAGCCCAAGTGCGGGGACCACCTACAATGAGCAGTTCTTC. This chain links TRBV5-1 with TRBJ2-1; D may be TRBD2 (6 bases). Germline V gene lookup returns CDR1 SGHRS and CDR2 YFSETQ. The CDR3 extends over 16 amino acids. V lost 4 bases and J lost 2, with 16 bases in between.

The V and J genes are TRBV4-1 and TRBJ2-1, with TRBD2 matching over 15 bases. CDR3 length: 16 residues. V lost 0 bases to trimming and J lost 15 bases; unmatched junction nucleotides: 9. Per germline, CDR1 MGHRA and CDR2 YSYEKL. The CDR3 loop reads CASSQEVRTSGRAWFF. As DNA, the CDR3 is TGCGCCAGCAGCCAAGAAGTTCGGACTAGCGGGAGGGCGTGGTTCTTC.

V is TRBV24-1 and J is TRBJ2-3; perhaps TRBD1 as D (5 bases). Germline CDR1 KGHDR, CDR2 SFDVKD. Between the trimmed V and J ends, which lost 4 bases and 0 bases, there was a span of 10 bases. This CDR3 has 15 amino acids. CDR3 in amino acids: CATSDDRTSTDTQYF. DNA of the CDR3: TGTGCCACCAGTGACGATCGGACAAGCACAGATACGCAGTATTTT.

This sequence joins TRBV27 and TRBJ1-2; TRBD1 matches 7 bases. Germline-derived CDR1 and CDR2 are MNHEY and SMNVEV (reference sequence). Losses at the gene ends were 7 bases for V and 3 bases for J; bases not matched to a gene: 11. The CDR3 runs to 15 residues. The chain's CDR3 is CASNPSGQRYYGYTF. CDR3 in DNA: TGTGCCAGCAATCCTTCGGGACAGCGATACTATGGCTACACCTTC.